Presented here are 3 T cell receptor beta chains from one specimen sequenced in a study of T cells in Graves' hyperthyroidism and ophthalmopathy. Amplification yielded TCR beta CDR3 regions, with RNA transcripts as the source. A first-round RT-PCR of the TCR CDR3 used the HTBI primer set. From the multiplex PCR reads, TCRdb called clonotypes with MiXCR, one entry per CDR3 protein. The table has about 640,000 distinct CDR3 sequences, about a fifth seen once. The material sequenced was blood. The receptors derive from a man aged 25-40 years with Graves' ophthalmopathy.

This clonotype has just a few counts. The CDR3 DNA reads TGTGCCAGCAGCTTCGTCCGGGGGGCAGATACGCAGTATTTT. Protein sequence: CASSFVRGADTQYF. This rearrangement joins TRBV7-8 to TRBJ2-3; 7 bases match TRBD2. The germline gives CDR1 SGHVS, CDR2 FQNEAQ. The CDR3 contains 14 residues. J lost 4 bases, V lost 3 bases, and 4 bases had no gene match.

This clonotype was recorded at least ten times. The chain employs TRBV5-1 and TRBJ1-6, with a weak D call TRBD1 (5 bases). CDR3 length: 16 amino acids. Germline V gene data show CDR1 as SGHRS and CDR2 as YFSETQ. Trimming took 0 bases from V and 6 from J, leaving 13 bases between them. The CDR3 reads CASSLDGQRSNSPLHF. The CDR3 DNA sequence: TGCGCCAGCAGCTTGGACGGACAACGATCTAATTCACCCCTCCACTTT. Filled out from reference TRBV5-1 and TRBJ1-6, the complete variable domain reads KAGVTQTPRYLIKTRGQQVTLSCSPISGHRSVSWYQQTPGQGLQFLFEYFSETQRNKGNFPGRFSGRQFSNSRSEMNVSTLELGDSALYLCASSLDGQRSNSPLHFGNGTRLTVT.

J is TRBJ2-2 and V is TRBV10-2; tentatively, D is TRBD2 (5 bases). The germline V gene encodes CDR1 WSHSY and CDR2 SAAADI. The V end was cut by 5 bases, the J end by 1 base, with 8 bases between. The CDR3 has 14 residues. This chain's CDR3 is CASSTGVNTGELFF. The CDR3 coding sequence is TGCGCCAGCAGTACCGGGGTGAACACCGGGGAGCTGTTTTTT.